The source of this T cell receptor beta chain is a study of siplizumab effects on memory and regulatory T cells (dated by TCRdb to between 2019 and 2020). Looking at the study overall: The study examined how the anti-CD2 antibody siplizumab affects alloreactive T-cell subsets in allogeneic mixed lymphocyte reactions built from human PBMCs. Study-level results and caveats: Whether proliferating Tregs from siplizumab cultures were suppressive was not functionally confirmed. Compared with memory T cells, unstimulated naive T cells appeared more diverse, and naive cells seemed to make a substantial contribution to the alloresponse. Among mappable alloreactive CD4+ clones, the Treg-derived fraction averaged around 63% with siplizumab versus 25% to 30% in control reactions. Because sequences at frequencies below about 10^-5 were poorly captured, only a minor fraction of alloreactive clones could be mapped back to unstimulated subsets. The cumulative frequency of alloreactive sequences that could be traced back to unstimulated CD4+ memory T cells was significantly reduced by siplizumab. A naive or memory phenotype could not be assigned to roughly 75-96% of proliferating CD4+ or CD8+ clones.

Library creation used the immunoSEQ multiplex PCR assay. Roughly 10^5 TCR templates per sample were assayed on the deep sequencing platform. Genomic DNA extracted from sorted T cells was the material used for TCRbeta CDR3 sequencing. The original methods were these. Clonal analysis of TCRbeta CDR3 data was done in the R programming language. Comparing unstimulated samples against CFSE-low samples taken after the reaction was how alloreactive CD4+ and CD8+ clones were defined. Alloreactive CD4+ clones were assigned to regulatory or non-regulatory origin by matching sequences to sorted unstimulated Treg and non-Treg repertoires. In TCRdb, the immuneACCESS table is reduced to in-frame sequences with V and J assigned. These tables do not hold every clone; where another copy was compared, an unresolved V gene accounts for under half, and the others remain unexplained. The V and J calls and clone size were taken over from that table, and D and trimming were inferred from the DNA. The sample table lists more than 85,000 clones, approximately 91% of them with a count of one. The ten biggest clones cover more than 2.5% of the sample.

Details on this clone: Its target antigen remains unknown. No base qualities exist here, and no much larger clone lies one base off it.

The CDR3 contains 14 residues, cysteine and phenylalanine counted. The only DNA kept is the CDR3, 42 bases in frame from the first base. V and J lose 11 bases and 0 bases, and a span of 14 bases separates them. From a lookup of the germline V gene, CDR1 and CDR2 are MNHNS and SASEGT. Sorted unstimulated T cells and proliferating T cells recovered from mixed lymphocyte reactions underwent TCRbeta CDR3 sequencing. Fresh whole blood from some eleven HLA-typed healthy donors was used to isolate PBMCs. This clonotype was sampled from a human donor in good health. Some clones in this sample may be carry-over from other donors' samples. Sequencing used CD4+ T cells sorted from blood. The chain joins TRBV6-1 to TRBJ1-5; D gene: possibly TRBD1, on 5 matching bases. The CDR3 in this case is CASGVPYSNQPQHF. The nucleotide sequence is TGTGCCTCGGGGGTGCCATATAGCAATCAGCCCCAGCATTTT.